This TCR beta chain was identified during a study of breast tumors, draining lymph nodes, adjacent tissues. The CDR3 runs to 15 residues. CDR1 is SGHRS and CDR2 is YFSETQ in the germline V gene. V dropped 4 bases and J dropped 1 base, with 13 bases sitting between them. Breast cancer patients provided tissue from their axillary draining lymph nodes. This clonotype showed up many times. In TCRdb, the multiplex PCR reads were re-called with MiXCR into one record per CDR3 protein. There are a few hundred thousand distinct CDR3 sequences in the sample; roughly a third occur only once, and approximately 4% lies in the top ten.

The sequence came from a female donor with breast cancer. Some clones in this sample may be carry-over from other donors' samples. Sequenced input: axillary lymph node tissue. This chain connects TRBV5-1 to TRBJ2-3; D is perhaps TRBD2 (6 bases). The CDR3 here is CASSAQGGGTDTQYF. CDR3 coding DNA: TGCGCCAGCAGCGCTCAGGGAGGAGGCACAGATACGCAGTATTTT.